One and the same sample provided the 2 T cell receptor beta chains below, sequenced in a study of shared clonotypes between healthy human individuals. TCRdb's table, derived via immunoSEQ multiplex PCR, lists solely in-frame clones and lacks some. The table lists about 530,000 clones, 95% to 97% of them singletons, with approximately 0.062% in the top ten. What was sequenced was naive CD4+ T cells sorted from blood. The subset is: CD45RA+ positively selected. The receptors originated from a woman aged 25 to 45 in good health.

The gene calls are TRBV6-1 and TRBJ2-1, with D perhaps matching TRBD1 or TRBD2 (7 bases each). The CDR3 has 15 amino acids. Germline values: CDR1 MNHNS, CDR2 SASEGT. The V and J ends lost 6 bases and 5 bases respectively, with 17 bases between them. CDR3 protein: CASRGRGGPHNEQFF. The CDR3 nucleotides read TGTGCCAGCAGGGGCAGGGGGGGGCCCCACAATGAGCAGTTCTTC.

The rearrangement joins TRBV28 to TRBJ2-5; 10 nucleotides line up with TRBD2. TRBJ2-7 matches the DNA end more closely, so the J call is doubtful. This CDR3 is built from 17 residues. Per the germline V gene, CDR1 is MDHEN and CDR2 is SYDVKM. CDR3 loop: CASSIQTSGYETYEQYF. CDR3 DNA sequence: TGTGCCAGCAGTATCCAGACTAGCGGGTACGAAACCTACGAGCAGTACTTC.